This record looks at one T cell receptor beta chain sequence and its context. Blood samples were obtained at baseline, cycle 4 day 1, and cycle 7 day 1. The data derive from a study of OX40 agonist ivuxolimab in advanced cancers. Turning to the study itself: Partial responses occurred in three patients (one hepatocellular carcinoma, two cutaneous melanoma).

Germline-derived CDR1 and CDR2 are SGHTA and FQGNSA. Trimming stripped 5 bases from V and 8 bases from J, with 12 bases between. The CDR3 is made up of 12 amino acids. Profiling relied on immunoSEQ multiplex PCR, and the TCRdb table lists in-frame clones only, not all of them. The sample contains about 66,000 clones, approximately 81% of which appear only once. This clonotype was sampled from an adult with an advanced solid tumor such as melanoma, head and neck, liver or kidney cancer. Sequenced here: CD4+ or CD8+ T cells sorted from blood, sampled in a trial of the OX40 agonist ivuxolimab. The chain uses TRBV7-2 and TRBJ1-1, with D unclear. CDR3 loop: CASSPRPGEAFF. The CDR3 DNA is TGTGCCAGCAGCCCTCGTCCGGGGGAAGCTTTCTTT. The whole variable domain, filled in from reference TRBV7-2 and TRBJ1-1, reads GAGVSQSPSNKVTEKGKDVELRCDPISGHTALYWYRQSLGQGLEFLIYFQGNSAPDKSGLPSDRFSAERTGGSVSTLTIQRTQQEDSAVYLCASSPRPGEAFFGQGTRLTVV.